This TCR beta chain emerged from a study of T-cell reconstitution after alpha-beta-depleted transplantation in children. During its preparation, the TCRbeta library received unique molecular identifiers. TCRdb re-called the PCR reads with MiXCR, one entry per CDR3 protein. The data contain roughly 350,000 distinct CDR3 sequences, around 10% of them singletons. This clonotype has only a few counts. There are 14 residues in the CDR3. Trimming left V 6 bases short and J 3 bases short, with 18 bases between. Germline-derived CDR1 and CDR2 are DFQATT and SNEGSKA (reference sequence). The chain recombines TRBV20-1 with TRBJ2-7, with D perhaps matching TRBD1 or TRBD2 (5 bases each). This TCR was recovered from a human donor who donated a stem cell graft to a child with acute lymphoblastic leukemia. Sequenced here: PBMCs from the stem cell graft donor, sampled from the stem cell graft. CDR3 sequence reads: CSARGPRHYYEQYF. Written as DNA, the CDR3 is TGCAGTGCGAGGGGACCGCGCCACTACTACGAGCAGTACTTC.